This T cell receptor (beta chain) was obtained from a study of blood T cell repertoires in COVID-19. Clones were read by immunoSEQ multiplex PCR, and TCRdb kept only the in-frame ones, dropping some. This table has some 380,000 clones, about four fifths appearing once. Deletions cut 2 bases from V and 4 bases from J, with 14 bases between. Germline CDR1 reads SEHNR; CDR2 reads FQNEAQ (reference sequence). This CDR3 is 16 amino acids long. J is TRBJ1-4 and V is TRBV7-9; maybe TRBD1 (6 bases). Specimen: peripheral blood. This clonotype was obtained from a human donor with acute or convalescent COVID-19. The donor label of this sample is uncertain. Written as DNA, the CDR3 is TGTGCCAGCAGCTTACAACAGTCAGGGGTTAATGAAAAACTGTTTTTT. Its translation is CASSLQQSGVNEKLFF.